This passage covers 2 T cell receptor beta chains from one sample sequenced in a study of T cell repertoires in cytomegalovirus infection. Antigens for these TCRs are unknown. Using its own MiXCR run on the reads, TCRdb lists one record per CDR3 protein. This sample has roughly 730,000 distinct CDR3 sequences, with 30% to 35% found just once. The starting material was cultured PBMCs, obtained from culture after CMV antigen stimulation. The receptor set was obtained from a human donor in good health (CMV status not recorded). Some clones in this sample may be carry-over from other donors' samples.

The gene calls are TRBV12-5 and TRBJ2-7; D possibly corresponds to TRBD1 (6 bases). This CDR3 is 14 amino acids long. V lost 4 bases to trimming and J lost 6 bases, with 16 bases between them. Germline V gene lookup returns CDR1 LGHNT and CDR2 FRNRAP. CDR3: CASGSPIRGREQYF. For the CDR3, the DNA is TGTGCTAGTGGTTCACCCATCAGGGGACGCGAGCAGTACTTC.

CDR3 bases: TGTGCCAGCAGCCAAGGAGTAGCGCAGTATTTT. Its protein is CASSQGVAQYF. The chain has TRBV3-1 and TRBJ2-3; no reliable D call. Germline CDR1 LGHDT, CDR2 YNNKEL (reference sequence). Trimming removed 1 base at V and 10 bases at J, with 6 bases between. The CDR3 sequence is 11 residues long.